This TCR beta chain was retrieved from a study of T cell repertoires in cytomegalovirus infection. Study at large: Recently identified HLA-C-restricted CMV epitopes and well-studied HLA-B-restricted CMV epitopes were used by the study. Study-wide results and limits: Clonotypes of TCR beta that were HLA-C-restricted and CMV-specific dominated the ex vivo response.

V gave up 0 bases and J gave up 7 bases, with 16 bases separating them. The CDR3 is 15 amino acids. The germline V gene encodes CDR1 SNHLY and CDR2 FYNNEI. TCRdb fed the reads into MiXCR, producing one record per CDR3 protein. The profile shows 49,000 or so distinct CDR3 sequences, around 18% of them singletons. Of note for this clonotype: Its target is not known.

This sequence joins TRBV2 and TRBJ2-7; D perhaps matches TRBD2 (6 bases). The starting material was CD8+ T cells from cultured PBMCs, obtained from culture after CMV antigen stimulation. The clonotype was recovered from a human donor in good health (CMV status not recorded). Some clones in this sample may be carry-over from other donors' samples. For the CDR3, the DNA is TGTGCCAGCAGTGAAGCGCTTAGCGGATTGTTGGAGCAGTACTTC. Protein product: CASSEALSGLLEQYF.